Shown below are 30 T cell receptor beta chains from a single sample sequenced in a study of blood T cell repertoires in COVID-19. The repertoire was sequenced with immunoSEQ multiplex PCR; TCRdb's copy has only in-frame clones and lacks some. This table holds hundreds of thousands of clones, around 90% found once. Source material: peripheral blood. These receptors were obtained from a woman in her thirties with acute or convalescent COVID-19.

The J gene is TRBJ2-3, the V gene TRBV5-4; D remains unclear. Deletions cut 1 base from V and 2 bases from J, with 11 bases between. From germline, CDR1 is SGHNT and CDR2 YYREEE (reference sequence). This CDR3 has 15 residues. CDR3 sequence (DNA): TGTGCCAGCAGCTTGCTTCAGGCGCACACAGATACGCAGTATTTT. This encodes CASSLLQAHTDTQYF.

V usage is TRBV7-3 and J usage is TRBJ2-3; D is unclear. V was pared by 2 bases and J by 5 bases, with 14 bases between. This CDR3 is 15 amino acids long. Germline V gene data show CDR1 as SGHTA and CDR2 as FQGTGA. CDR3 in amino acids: CASSLDWPYGDTQYF. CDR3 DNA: TGTGCCAGCAGCTTAGACTGGCCTTACGGAGATACGCAGTATTTT.

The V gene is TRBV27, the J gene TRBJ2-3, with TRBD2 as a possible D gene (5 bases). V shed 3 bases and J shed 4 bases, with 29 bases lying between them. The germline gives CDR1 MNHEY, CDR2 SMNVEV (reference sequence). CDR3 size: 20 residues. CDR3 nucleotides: TGTGCCAGCAGTTTCCTCTCCCCCCGAACGGAAGCGGCCGGCCCAGATACGCAGTATTTT. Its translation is CASSFLSPRTEAAGPDTQYF.

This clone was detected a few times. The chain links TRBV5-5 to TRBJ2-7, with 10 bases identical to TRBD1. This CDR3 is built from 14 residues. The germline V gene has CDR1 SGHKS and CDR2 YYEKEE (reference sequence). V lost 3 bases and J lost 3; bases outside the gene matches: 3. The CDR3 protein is CASSSRDRGYEQYF. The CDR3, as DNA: TGTGCCAGCAGCTCCCGGGACAGGGGCTACGAGCAGTACTTC.

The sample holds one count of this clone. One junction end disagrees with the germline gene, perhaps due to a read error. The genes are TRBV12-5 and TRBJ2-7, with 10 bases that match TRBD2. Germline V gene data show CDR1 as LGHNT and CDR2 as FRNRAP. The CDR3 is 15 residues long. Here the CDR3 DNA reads TGTGTTAGTGGCCCTAGCGGGAGTAACATCTACGAGCAGTACTTC. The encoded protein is CVSGPSGSNIYEQYF.

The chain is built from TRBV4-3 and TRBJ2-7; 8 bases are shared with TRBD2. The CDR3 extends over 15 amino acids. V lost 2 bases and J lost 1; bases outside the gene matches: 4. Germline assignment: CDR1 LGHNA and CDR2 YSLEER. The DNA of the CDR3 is TGCGCCAGCAGCCAAATACTAGCGGAGTCCTACGAGCAGTACTTC. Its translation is CASSQILAESYEQYF.

The CDR3, as DNA: TGTGCCAGCAGTTACAACTACAGACTAGCGGACAATGAGCAGTTCTTC. This encodes CASSYNYRLADNEQFF. The chain combines TRBV6-2 or TRBV6-3 with TRBJ2-1, with 9 bases matching TRBD2. The CDR3 sequence is 16 residues long. Germline assignment: CDR1 MNHEY and CDR2 SVGEGT. Unmatched junction bases numbered 7, after V lost 2 bases and J lost 5 bases.

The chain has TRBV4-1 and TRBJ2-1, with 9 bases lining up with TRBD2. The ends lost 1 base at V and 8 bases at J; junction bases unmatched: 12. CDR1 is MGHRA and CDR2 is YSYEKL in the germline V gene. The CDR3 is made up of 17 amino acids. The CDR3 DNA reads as TGCGCCAGCAGCCAAGTTCCCCCCGCGGGAGGGTTCGATGAGCAGTTCTTC. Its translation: CASSQVPPAGGFDEQFF.

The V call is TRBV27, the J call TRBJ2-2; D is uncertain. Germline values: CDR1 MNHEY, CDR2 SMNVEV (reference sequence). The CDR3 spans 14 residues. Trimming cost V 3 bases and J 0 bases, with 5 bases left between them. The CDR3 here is CASSFSPNTGELFF. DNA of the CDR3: TGTGCCAGCAGTTTTAGCCCGAACACCGGGGAGCTGTTTTTT.

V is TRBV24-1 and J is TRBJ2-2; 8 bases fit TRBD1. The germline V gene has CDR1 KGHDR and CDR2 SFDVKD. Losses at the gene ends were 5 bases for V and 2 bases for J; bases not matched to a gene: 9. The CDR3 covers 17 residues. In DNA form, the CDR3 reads TGTGCCACCAGTGGCTCAACAGGGGGTTTAAACACCGGGGAGCTGTTTTTT. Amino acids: CATSGSTGGLNTGELFF.

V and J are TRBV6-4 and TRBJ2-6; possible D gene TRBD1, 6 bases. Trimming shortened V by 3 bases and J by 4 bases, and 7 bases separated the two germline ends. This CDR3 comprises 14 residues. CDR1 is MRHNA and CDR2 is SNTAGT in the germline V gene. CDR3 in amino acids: CASSEQGGANVLTF. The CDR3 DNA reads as TGTGCCAGCAGTGAGCAGGGGGGGGCCAACGTCCTGACTTTC.

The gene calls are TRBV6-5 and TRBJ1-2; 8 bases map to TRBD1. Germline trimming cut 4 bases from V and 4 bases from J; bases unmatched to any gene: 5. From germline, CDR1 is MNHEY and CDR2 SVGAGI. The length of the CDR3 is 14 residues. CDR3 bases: TGTGCCAGCAGTTCCAGGACAGGGCCCTATGGCTACACCTTC. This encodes CASSSRTGPYGYTF.

CDR3 coding DNA: TGTGCCAGCAGCTTCGAGGCCCTCGGCAATCAGCCCCAGCATTTT. Translated, it gives CASSFEALGNQPQHF. The chain has TRBV7-2 and TRBJ1-5; D remains ambiguous. Germline CDR1 and CDR2: SGHTA and FQGNSA. Trimming left V 3 bases short and J 2 bases short, with 11 bases between. The CDR3 extends over 15 amino acids.

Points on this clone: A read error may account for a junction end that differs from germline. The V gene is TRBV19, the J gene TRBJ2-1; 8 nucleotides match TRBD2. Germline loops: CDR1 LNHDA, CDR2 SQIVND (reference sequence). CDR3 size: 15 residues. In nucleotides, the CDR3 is TGTGCCAGTAGAATAGCGGGATCGGTCTACAATGAGCAGTTCTTC. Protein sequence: CASRIAGSVYNEQFF.

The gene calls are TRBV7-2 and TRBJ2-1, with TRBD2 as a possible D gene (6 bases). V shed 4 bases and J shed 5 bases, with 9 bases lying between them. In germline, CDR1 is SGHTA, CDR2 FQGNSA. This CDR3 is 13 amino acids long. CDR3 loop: CASSSGLNNEQFF. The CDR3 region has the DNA TGTGCCAGCAGCTCGGGACTTAACAATGAGCAGTTCTTC.

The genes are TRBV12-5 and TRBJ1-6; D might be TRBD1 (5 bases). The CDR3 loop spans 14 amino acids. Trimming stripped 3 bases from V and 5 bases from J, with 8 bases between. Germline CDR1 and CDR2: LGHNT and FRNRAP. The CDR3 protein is CASGLDSNNSPLHF. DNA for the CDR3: TGTGCTAGTGGTTTAGACAGTAATAATTCACCCCTCCACTTT. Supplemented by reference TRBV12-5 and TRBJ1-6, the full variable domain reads DARVTQTPRHKVTEMGQEVTMRCQPILGHNTVFWYRQTMMQGLELLAYFRNRAPLDDSGMPKDRFSAEMPDATLATLKIQPSEPRDSAVYFCASGLDSNNSPLHFGNGTRLTVT.

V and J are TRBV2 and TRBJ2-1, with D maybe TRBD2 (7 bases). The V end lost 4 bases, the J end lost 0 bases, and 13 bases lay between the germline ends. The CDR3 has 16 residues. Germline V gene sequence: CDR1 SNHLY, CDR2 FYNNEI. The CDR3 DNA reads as TGTGCCAGCAGTGTAGGCGGGGGCATCTCCTACAATGAGCAGTTCTTC. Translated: CASSVGGGISYNEQFF.

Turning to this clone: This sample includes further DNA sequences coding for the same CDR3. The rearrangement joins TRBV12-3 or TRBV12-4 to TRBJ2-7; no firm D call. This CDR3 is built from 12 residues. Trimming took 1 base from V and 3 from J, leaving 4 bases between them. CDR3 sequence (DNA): TGTGCCAGCAGTTTAGGTCGCTACGAGCAGTACTTC. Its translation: CASSLGRYEQYF.

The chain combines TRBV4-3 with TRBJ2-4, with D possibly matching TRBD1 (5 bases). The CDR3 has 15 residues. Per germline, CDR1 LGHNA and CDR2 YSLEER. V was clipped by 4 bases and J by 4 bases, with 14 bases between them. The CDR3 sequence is CASSPRLGQKNIQYF. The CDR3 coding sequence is TGCGCCAGCAGCCCCCGCTTGGGGCAGAAAAACATTCAGTACTTC.

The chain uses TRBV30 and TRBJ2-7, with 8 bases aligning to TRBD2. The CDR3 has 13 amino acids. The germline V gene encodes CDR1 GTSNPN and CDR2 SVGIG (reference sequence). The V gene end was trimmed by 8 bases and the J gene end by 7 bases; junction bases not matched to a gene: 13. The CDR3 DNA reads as TGTGCCAGAGATCTAGCGGGTCCGGGGGAGCAGTACTTC. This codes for CARDLAGPGEQYF.

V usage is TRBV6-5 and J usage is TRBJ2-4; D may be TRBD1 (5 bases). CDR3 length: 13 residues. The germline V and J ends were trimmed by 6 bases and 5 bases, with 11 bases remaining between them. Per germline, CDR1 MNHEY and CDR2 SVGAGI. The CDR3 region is CASRPLGENIQYF. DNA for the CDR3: TGTGCCAGCAGACCGTTAGGGGAAAACATTCAGTACTTC.

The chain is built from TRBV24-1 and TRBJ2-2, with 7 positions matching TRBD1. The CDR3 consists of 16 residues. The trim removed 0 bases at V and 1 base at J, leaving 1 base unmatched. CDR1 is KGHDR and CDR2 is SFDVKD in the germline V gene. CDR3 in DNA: TGTGCCACCAGTGATTTGGGGGACAGGAACACCGGGGAGCTGTTTTTT. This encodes CATSDLGDRNTGELFF.

Written as DNA, the CDR3 is TGTGCCATCAGTGAGTCGAGTCGAGCGGGAGTTACCGGGGAGCTGTTTTTT. Residues: CAISESSRAGVTGELFF. J is TRBJ2-2 and V is TRBV10-3, with 8 nucleotides matching TRBD2. Germline V gives CDR1 ENHRY, CDR2 SYGVKD. This CDR3 contains 17 residues. The J segment lost 5 bases and the V segment lost 0 bases, leaving 8 bases of the junction unmatched.

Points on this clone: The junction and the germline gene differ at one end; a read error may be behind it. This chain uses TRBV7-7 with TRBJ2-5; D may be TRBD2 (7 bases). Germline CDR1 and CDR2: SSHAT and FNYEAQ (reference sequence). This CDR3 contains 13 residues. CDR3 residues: CASSFRGGETQYF. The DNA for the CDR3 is TGTGCTAGCAGCTTTAGGGGGGGCGAGACCCAGTACTTC.

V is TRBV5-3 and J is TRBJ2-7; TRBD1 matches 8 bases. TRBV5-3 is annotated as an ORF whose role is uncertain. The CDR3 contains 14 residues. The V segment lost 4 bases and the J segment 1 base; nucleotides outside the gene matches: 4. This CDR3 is CARSAGQASYEQYF. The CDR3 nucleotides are TGTGCCAGAAGCGCGGGACAGGCGTCCTACGAGCAGTACTTC.

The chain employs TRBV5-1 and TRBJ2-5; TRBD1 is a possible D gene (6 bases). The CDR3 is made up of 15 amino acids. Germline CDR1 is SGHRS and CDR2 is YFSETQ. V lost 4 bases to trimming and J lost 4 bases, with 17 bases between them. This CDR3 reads CASSPTGFWTETQYF. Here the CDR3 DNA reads TGCGCCAGCAGCCCGACAGGTTTTTGGACAGAGACCCAGTACTTC.

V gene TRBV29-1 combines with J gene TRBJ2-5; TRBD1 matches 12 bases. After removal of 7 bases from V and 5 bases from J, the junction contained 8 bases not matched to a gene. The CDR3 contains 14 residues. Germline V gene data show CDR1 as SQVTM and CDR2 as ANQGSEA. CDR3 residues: CSARDRGLLETQYF. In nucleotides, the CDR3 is TGCAGCGCCCGGGACAGGGGGCTATTGGAGACCCAGTACTTC.

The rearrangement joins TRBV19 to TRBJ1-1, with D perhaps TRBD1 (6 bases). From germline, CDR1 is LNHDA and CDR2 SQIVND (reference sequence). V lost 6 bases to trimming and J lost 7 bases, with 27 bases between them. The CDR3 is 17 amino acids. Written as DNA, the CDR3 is TGTGCCAGTAGGTCCCTCTCTTTGTCGACCGACAGGCATGAAGCTTTCTTT. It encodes CASRSLSLSTDRHEAFF.

DNA for the CDR3: TGTGCCTGGATTCTGACTAGCGGGCCCTCTGGGGCCAACGTCCTGACTTTC. Amino acids: CAWILTSGPSGANVLTF. This chain connects TRBV30 to TRBJ2-6; 10 bases agree with TRBD2. Germline loops: CDR1 GTSNPN, CDR2 SVGIG (reference sequence). Germline trimming cut 4 bases from V and 0 bases from J; bases unmatched to any gene: 6. This CDR3 comprises 17 residues.

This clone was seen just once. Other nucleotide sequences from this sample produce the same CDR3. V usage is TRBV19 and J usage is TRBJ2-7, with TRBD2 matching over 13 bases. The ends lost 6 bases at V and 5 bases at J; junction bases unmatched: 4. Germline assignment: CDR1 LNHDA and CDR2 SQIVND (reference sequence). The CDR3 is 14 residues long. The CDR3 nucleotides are TGTGCCAGTAGCCTTGGACTAGCGGGAGACGAGCAGTACTTC. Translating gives CASSLGLAGDEQYF.